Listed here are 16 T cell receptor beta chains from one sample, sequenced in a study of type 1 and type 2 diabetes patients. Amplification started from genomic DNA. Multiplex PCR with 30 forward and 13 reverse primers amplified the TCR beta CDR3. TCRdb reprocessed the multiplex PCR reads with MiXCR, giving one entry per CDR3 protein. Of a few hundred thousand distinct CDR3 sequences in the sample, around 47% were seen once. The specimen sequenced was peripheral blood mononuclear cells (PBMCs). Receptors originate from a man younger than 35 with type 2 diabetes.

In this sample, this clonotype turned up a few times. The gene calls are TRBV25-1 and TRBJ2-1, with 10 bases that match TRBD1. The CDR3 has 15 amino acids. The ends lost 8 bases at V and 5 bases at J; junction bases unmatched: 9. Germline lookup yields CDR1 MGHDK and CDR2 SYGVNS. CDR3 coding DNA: TGTGCCAGCCGTCTGACAGGGGGCCGAAACAATGAGCAGTTCTTC. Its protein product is CASRLTGGRNNEQFF.

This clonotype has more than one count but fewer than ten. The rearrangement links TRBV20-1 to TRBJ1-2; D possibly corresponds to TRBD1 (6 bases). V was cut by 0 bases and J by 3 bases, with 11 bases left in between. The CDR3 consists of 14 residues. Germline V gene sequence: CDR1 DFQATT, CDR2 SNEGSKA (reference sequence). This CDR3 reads CSARDLRTDYGYTF. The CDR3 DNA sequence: TGCAGTGCTAGAGATCTGAGGACAGACTATGGCTACACCTTC.

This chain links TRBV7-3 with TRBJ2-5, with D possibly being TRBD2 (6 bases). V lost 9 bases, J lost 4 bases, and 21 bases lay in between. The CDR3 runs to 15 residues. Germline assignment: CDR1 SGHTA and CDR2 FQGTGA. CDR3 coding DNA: TGTGCCAGTGGTCCCCCAAAGGGGCGGGGAGAGACCCAGTACTTC. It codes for CASGPPKGRGETQYF.

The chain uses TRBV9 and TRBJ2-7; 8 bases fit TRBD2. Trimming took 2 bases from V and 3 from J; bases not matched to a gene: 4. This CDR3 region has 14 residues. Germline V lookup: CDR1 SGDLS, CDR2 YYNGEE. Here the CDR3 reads CASSVGLAGYEQYF. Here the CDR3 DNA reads TGTGCCAGCAGCGTCGGCCTAGCGGGCTACGAGCAGTACTTC.

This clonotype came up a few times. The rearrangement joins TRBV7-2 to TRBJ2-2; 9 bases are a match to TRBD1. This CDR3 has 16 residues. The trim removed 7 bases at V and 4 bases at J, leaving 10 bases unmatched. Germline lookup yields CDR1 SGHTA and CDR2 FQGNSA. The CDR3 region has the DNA TGTGCCAGCACCACACTACAGGGGGCGGGCACCGGGGAGCTGTTTTTT. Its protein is CASTTLQGAGTGELFF.

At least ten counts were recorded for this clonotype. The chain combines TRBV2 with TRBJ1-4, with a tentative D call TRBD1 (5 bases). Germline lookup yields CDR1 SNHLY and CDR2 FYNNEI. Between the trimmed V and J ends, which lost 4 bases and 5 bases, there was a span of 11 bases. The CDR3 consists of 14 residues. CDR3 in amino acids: CASSGGRINEKLFF. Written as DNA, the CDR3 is TGTGCCAGCAGTGGGGGACGGATAAATGAAAAACTGTTTTTT.

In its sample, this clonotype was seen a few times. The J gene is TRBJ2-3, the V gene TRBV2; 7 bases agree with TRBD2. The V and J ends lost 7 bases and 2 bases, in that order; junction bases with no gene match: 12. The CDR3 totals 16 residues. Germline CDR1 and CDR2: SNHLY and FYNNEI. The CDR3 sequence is CASTRGTGTITDTQYF. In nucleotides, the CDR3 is TGTGCCAGCACCAGAGGGACCGGGACTATCACAGATACGCAGTATTTT.

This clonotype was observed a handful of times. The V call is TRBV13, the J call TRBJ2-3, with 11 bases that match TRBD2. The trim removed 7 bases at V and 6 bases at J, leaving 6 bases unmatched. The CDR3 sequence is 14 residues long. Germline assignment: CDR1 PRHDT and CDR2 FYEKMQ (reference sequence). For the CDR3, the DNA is TGTGCCAGCACCCCTAGCGGGAGGTGGGATACGCAGTATTTT. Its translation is CASTPSGRWDTQYF. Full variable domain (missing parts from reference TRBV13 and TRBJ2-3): AAGVIQSPRHLIKEKRETATLKCYPIPRHDTVYWYQQGPGQDPQFLISFYEKMQSDKGSIPDRFSAQQFSDYHSELNMSSLELGDSALYFCASTPSGRWDTQYFGPGTRLTVL.

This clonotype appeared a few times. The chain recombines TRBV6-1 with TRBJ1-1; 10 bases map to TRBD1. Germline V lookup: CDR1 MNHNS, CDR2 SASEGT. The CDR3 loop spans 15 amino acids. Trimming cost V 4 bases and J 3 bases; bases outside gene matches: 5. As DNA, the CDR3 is TGTGCCAGCAGTGGACTAGGACAGGGGGACACTGAAGCTTTCTTT. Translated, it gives CASSGLGQGDTEAFF.

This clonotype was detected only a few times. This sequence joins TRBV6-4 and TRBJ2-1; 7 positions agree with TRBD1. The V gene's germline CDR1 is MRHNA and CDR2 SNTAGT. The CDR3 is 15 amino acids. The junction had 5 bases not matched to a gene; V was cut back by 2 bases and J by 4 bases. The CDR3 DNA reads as TGTGCCAGCAGTGACACCGCAGGGGGATACAATGAGCAGTTCTTC. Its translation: CASSDTAGGYNEQFF.

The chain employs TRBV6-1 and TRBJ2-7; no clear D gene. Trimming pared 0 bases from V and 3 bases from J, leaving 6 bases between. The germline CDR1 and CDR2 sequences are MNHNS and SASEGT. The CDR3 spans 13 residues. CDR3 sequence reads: CASSEAVRYEQYF. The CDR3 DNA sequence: TGTGCCAGCAGTGAAGCGGTCCGCTACGAGCAGTACTTC.

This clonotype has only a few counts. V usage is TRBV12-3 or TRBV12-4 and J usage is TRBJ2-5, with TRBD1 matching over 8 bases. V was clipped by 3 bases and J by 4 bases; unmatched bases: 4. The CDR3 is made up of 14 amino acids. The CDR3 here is CASSLGDRRETQYF. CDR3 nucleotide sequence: TGTGCCAGCAGTTTGGGGGACAGGCGAGAGACCCAGTACTTC.

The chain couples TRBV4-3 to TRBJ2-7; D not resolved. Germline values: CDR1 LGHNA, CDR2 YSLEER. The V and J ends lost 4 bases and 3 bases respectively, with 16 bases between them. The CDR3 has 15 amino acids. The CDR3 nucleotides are TGCGCCAGCAGCCCACCCGACCCAACCCTCTACGAGCAGTACTTC. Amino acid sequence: CASSPPDPTLYEQYF.

CDR3 protein: CASRARRGVYYGYTF. CDR3 coding DNA: TGTGCCAGCAGGGCTAGAAGGGGGGTCTACTATGGCTACACCTTC. V and J are TRBV28 and TRBJ1-2; a possible D gene is TRBD1 (6 bases). CDR1 and CDR2 from the germline V gene are MDHEN and SYDVKM. Trimming cost V 6 bases and J 3 bases, with 17 bases left between them. The CDR3 is made up of 15 amino acids.

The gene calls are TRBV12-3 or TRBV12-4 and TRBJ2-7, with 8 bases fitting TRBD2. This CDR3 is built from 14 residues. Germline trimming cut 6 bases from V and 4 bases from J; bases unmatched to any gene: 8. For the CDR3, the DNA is TGTGCCAGCAGATCGCCGGGACTAGGGTACGAGCAGTACTTC. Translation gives CASRSPGLGYEQYF.

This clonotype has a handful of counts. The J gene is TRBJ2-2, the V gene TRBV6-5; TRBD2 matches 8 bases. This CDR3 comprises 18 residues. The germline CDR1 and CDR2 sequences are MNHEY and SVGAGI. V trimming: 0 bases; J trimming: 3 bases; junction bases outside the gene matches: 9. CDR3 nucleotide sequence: TGTGCCAGCAGTTACTCCCCCGTCGGGGGGGGGTACACCGGGGAGCTGTTTTTT. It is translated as CASSYSPVGGGYTGELFF.